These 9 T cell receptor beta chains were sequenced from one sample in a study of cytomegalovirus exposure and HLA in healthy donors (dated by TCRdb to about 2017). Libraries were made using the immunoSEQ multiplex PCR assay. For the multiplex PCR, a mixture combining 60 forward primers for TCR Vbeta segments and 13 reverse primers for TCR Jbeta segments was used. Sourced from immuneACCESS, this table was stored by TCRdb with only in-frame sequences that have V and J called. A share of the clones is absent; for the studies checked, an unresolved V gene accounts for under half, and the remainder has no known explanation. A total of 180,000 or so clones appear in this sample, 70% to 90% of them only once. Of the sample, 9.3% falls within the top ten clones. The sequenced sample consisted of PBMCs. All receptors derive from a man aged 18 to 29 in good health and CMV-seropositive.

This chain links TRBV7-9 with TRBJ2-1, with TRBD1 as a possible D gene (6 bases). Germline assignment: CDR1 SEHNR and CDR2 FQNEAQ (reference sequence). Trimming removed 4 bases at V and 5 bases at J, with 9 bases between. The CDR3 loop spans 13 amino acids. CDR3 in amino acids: CASSWGPDNEQFF. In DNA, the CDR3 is TGTGCCAGCAGCTGGGGGCCTGACAATGAGCAGTTCTTC.

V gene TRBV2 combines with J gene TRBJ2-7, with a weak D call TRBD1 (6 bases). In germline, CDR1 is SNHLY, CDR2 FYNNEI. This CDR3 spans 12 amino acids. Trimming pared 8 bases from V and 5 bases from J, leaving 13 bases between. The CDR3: CASGRGYNEQYF. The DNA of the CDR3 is TGTGCCAGCGGAAGGGGGTACAACGAGCAGTACTTC.

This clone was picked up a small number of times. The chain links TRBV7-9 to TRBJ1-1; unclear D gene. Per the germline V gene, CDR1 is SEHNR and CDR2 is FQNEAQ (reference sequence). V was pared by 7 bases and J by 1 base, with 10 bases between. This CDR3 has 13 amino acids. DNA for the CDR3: TGTGCCAGCAAGTATGCCGGGAACACTGAAGCTTTCTTT. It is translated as CASKYAGNTEAFF.

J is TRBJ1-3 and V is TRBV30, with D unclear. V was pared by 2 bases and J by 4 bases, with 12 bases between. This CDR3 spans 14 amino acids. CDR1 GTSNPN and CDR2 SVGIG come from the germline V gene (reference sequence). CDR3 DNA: TGTGCCTGGAGTCCACCAGGAGGAGGAAACACCATATATTTT. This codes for CAWSPPGGGNTIYF.

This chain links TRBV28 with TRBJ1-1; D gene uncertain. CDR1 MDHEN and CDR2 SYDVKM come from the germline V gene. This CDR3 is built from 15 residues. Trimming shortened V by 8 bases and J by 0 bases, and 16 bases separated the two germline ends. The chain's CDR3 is CASRTEGGMNTEAFF. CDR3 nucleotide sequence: TGTGCCAGCCGGACCGAGGGTGGGATGAACACTGAAGCTTTCTTT.

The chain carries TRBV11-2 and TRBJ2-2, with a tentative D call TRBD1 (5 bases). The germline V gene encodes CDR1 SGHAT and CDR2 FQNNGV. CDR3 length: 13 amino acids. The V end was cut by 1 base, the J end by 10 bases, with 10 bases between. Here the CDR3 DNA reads TGTGCCAGCAGCTTAGTCCAACAGGAGGAGCTGTTTTTT. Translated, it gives CASSLVQQEELFF.

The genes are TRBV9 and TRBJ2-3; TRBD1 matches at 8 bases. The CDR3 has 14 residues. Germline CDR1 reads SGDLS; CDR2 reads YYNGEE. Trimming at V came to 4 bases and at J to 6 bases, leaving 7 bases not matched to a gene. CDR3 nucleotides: TGTGCCAGCAGCAAAAGGACAGGGCTGGATACGCAGTATTTT. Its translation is CASSKRTGLDTQYF.

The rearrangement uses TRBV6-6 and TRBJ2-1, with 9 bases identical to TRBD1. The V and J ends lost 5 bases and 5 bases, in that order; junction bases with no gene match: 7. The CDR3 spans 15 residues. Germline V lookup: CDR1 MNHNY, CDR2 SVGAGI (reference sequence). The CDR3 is CASSTPDRGHNEQFF. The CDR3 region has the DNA TGTGCCAGCAGTACCCCGGACAGGGGACACAATGAGCAGTTCTTC.

CDR3 sequence (DNA): TGTGCCAGCAGTGAAAAGGGACGGGAGTACCAAGAGACCCAGTACTTC. It translates to CASSEKGREYQETQYF. V gene TRBV6-1 combines with J gene TRBJ2-5; the D gene is possibly TRBD2 (6 bases). V gave up 2 bases and J gave up 0 bases, with 13 bases separating them. The germline V gene encodes CDR1 MNHNS and CDR2 SASEGT. The CDR3 extends over 16 amino acids.